The present T cell receptor (beta chain) was sequenced within a study of CD8 T cells in ankylosing spondylitis listed by TCRdb under 2017. Broadly, across the study: To find TCR variants linked to disease, the study profiled T cell receptor beta repertoires in ankylosing spondylitis patients and healthy donors. The whole study cohort included 85 to 120 healthy donors and about two dozen ankylosing spondylitis patients. Peripheral blood was sampled, and synovial fluid was additionally collected from ankylosing spondylitis patients. Overall study results and their limits: Some motif variants had previously been reported in the synovial fluid and blood of reactive arthritis patients, which suggests shared mechanisms of disease initiation. Blood from ankylosing spondylitis patients appeared to be characterized by a TCR beta motif made up of under ten highly homologous amino acid variants. According to the report, matched synovial fluid samples from ankylosing spondylitis patients were significantly enriched for the disease-linked clones. In peripheral blood, the disease-linked clones were found at relatively low frequencies and had a CD8+ phenotype.

This clonotype occurred a few times. Which antigen it targets is not known. It has no much larger one-base neighbor in the sample; base qualities were not kept. Sequencer: Illumina HiSeq 2500. Quantitative 5'-RACE with molecular barcodes was the method used to prepare the TCR beta libraries. The source study handled its data this way. A new computational method, built on a probabilistic model of VDJ rearrangement, was used to identify disease-linked TCR variants. The public sequencing data were trimmed at Q25 with fastp and processed into clonotypes with MiXCR by TCRdb, which kept only in-frame beta chains. Entries are consolidated by CDR3 protein sequence, retaining the most common genes and DNA. TCRdb's processing, not the authors', yielded these V and J calls. This sample has fewer than 400,000 distinct CDR3 sequences in its table, and 20% to 25% of those were observed once. The ten largest clones represent around 16% of the sample.

V is pared back by 7 bases and J by 5 bases, with 18 bases lying between the germline termini. Measured from the cysteine to the phenylalanine, the CDR3 is 15 residues long. The sequence is cut down to CDR3 DNA, 45 bases in frame from base 1. CDR1 and CDR2 were assigned from the germline V gene (reference sequence) as SEHNR and FQNEAQ. The V and J segments used are TRBV7-9 and TRBJ2-1, and the D gene may be TRBD1, 6 bases matching. This clonotype was obtained from a male donor with ankylosing spondylitis. Sequenced material: blood, either unsorted or a sorted T cell fraction (not recorded which). CDR3 region: CASTLNRVINNEQFF. DNA sequence: TGTGCCAGCACCCTTAACAGGGTAATAAACAATGAGCAGTTCTTC.